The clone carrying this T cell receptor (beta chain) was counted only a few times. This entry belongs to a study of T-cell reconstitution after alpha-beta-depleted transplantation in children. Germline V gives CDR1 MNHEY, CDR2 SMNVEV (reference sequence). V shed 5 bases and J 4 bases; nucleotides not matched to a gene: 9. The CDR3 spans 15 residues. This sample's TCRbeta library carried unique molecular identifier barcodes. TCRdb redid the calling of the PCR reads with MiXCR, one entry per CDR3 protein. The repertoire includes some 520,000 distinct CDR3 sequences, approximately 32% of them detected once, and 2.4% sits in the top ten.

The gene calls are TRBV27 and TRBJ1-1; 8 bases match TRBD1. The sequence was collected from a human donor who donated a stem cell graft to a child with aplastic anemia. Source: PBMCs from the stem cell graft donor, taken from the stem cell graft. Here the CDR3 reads CASSTTGGIGTEAFF. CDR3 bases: TGTGCCAGCAGTACCACAGGGGGGATAGGCACTGAAGCTTTCTTT.